The 23 T cell receptor beta chains below all came from one sample that was sequenced in a study of cytomegalovirus exposure and HLA in healthy donors. A multiplex PCR was run with 60 Vbeta primers and 13 Jbeta primers. Some clones are missing from TCRdb's copy, which holds only in-frame ones; the method was immunoSEQ multiplex PCR. The table includes approximately 220,000 clones, approximately 80% detected once. Sequencing was performed on PBMCs. These receptors were obtained from a boy younger than 10 in good health and CMV-seronegative.

A few counts support this clone. The rearrangement joins TRBV6-1 to TRBJ1-1; possible D gene TRBD1, 6 bases. There are 14 residues in the CDR3. Looked up from germline, CDR1 is MNHNS and CDR2 is SASEGT. V lost 6 bases, J lost 5 bases, and 16 bases lay in between. The DNA of the CDR3 is TGTGCCAGCAGCCCAGGTGGGGGCAGGACTGAAGCTTTCTTT. Amino acids: CASSPGGGRTEAFF.

The chain couples TRBV7-2 to TRBJ1-2; D might be TRBD1 (5 bases). The length of the CDR3 is 13 residues. V shed 3 bases and J shed 8 bases, with 13 bases lying between them. The V gene's germline CDR1 is SGHTA and CDR2 FQGNSA. The CDR3 nucleotides read TGTGCCAGCAGCTTTAGAGCAGGGCGCGGCTACACCTTC. Translating it yields CASSFRAGRGYTF.

This chain links TRBV9 with TRBJ1-2; D gene uncertain. The V end lost 0 bases, the J end lost 8 bases, and 8 bases lay between the germline ends. Germline V CDR1 and CDR2: SGDLS, YYNGEE. This CDR3 has 12 residues. The CDR3 region has the DNA TGTGCCAGCAGCGTAGGAGGGCGCGGCTACACCTTC. Its translation: CASSVGGRGYTF.

In this sample, this clone turned up once. The rearrangement joins TRBV4-1 to TRBJ2-7; 10 bases map to TRBD1. With V trimmed by 5 bases and J by 2 bases, 3 bases remained unmatched. This CDR3 is built from 14 residues. CDR1 MGHRA and CDR2 YSYEKL come from the germline V gene. The CDR3 nucleotides are TGCGCCAGCAGCTATGGGACAGGGGCCTACGAGCAGTACTTC. Amino acid sequence: CASSYGTGAYEQYF.

The J gene is TRBJ2-2, the V gene TRBV5-5; TRBD1 agrees at 11 bases. The CDR3 runs to 15 residues. V lost 0 bases and J lost 7; bases outside the gene matches: 2. CDR1 and CDR2 from the germline V gene are SGHKS and YYEKEE (reference sequence). The CDR3 loop reads CASSLGTGGLGELFF. The CDR3 nucleotides are TGTGCCAGCAGCTTGGGGACAGGGGGCCTCGGGGAGCTGTTTTTT. The full variable domain, in which reference TRBV5-5 and TRBJ2-2 provide the parts outside the CDR3, is DAGVTQSPTHLIKTRGQQVTLRCSPISGHKSVSWYQQVLGQGPQFIFQYYEKEERGRGNFPDRFSARQFPNYSSELNVNALLLGDSALYLCASSLGTGGLGELFFGEGSRLTVL.

On this clone: The same CDR3 also results from other DNA sequences found in this sample. The rearrangement joins TRBV5-1 to TRBJ1-1, with TRBD1 identical over 10 bases. V was pared by 4 bases and J by 5 bases, with 5 bases of the junction left unmatched. From germline, CDR1 is SGHRS and CDR2 YFSETQ. The CDR3 covers 14 residues. The CDR3 bases are TGCGCCAGCAGCCTAGGACAGGGGGGGACTGAAGCTTTCTTT. As protein: CASSLGQGGTEAFF.

This clone was seen a few times. J is TRBJ2-7 and V is TRBV6-5; D is undetermined. V lost 5 bases, J lost 0 bases, and 14 bases lay in between. The CDR3 is 15 residues long. CDR1 MNHEY and CDR2 SVGAGI come from the germline V gene. CDR3 bases: TGTGCCAGCAGTCCAGGATATCCCAGCTCCTACGAGCAGTACTTC. It specifies CASSPGYPSSYEQYF.

The chain uses TRBV25-1 and TRBJ2-5; TRBD2 matches at 8 bases. From germline, CDR1 is MGHDK and CDR2 SYGVNS. The CDR3 spans 15 residues. Trimming cost V 4 bases and J 2 bases; bases outside gene matches: 6. CDR3 bases: TGTGCCAGCAGTGGGGCTAGCGGGCGGCAAGAGACCCAGTACTTC. Translating gives CASSGASGRQETQYF.

This chain joins TRBV4-1 and TRBJ1-4; a possible D gene is TRBD1 (6 bases). The germline V gene has CDR1 MGHRA and CDR2 YSYEKL. Trimming pared 1 base from V and 8 bases from J, leaving 17 bases between. The CDR3 has 16 amino acids. The CDR3 DNA reads TGCGCCAGCAGCCAAGGAAGGGTAGGGGGTGAAGAAAAACTGTTTTTT. Translation: CASSQGRVGGEEKLFF.

The genes are TRBV9 and TRBJ1-1; TRBD1 might be the D (5 bases). Germline values: CDR1 SGDLS, CDR2 YYNGEE. The CDR3 runs to 15 residues. V was shortened by 0 bases and J by 0 bases, with 9 bases between the two germline ends. CDR3 protein: CASSVGAGMNTEAFF. DNA for the CDR3: TGTGCCAGCAGCGTAGGGGCAGGGATGAACACTGAAGCTTTCTTT.

In its sample, this clone was seen a few times. The chain couples TRBV5-6 to TRBJ2-6; 10 bases align to TRBD1. The CDR3 runs 17 residues. Per germline, CDR1 SGHDT and CDR2 YYEEEE. J was trimmed by 1 base and V by 4 bases; bases with no gene match: 5. CDR3: CASSAGTGESGANVLTF. The CDR3, as DNA: TGTGCCAGCAGCGCCGGGACAGGGGAATCTGGGGCCAACGTCCTGACTTTC.

This clone has just a few counts. The chain employs TRBV5-6 and TRBJ2-7, with D unresolved. The germline V gene encodes CDR1 SGHDT and CDR2 YYEEEE. The CDR3 totals 11 residues. Trimming shortened V by 2 bases and J by 4 bases, and 4 bases separated the two germline ends. The CDR3 bases are TGTGCCAGCAGCTTCGGGTACGAGCAGTACTTC. It translates to CASSFGYEQYF. The whole variable domain, filled in from reference TRBV5-6 and TRBJ2-7, reads DAGVTQSPTHLIKTRGQQVTLRCSPKSGHDTVSWYQQALGQGPQFIFQYYEEEERQRGNFPDRFSGHQFPNYSSELNVNALLLGDSALYLCASSFGYEQYFGPGTRLTVT.

The table lists this clone with a few counts. The gene calls are TRBV6-1 and TRBJ2-3; D might be TRBD1 (5 bases). This CDR3 is built from 14 residues. Germline values: CDR1 MNHNS, CDR2 SASEGT. The germline V and J ends were trimmed by 1 base and 2 bases, with 7 bases remaining between them. CDR3 DNA sequence: TGTGCCAGCAGTGAAGGTGGACACACAGATACGCAGTATTTT. Its protein product is CASSEGGHTDTQYF.

The chain is built from TRBV25-1 and TRBJ2-3, with 9 positions matching TRBD1. V lost 2 bases, J lost 3 bases, and 9 bases stayed unmatched. The length of the CDR3 is 17 residues. Germline CDR1 is MGHDK and CDR2 is SYGVNS. The DNA for the CDR3 is TGTGCCAGCAGTGAAGGTCCCGGACAGGGGTGGACAGATACGCAGTATTTT. This encodes CASSEGPGQGWTDTQYF.

J is TRBJ2-3 and V is TRBV4-2; D is possibly TRBD1 (5 bases). Between the trimmed V and J ends, which lost 0 bases and 3 bases, there was a span of 10 bases. The germline gives CDR1 LGHNA, CDR2 YNFKEQ. CDR3 size: 15 residues. The CDR3 reads CASSQDYQGTDTQYF. As DNA, the CDR3 is TGTGCCAGCAGCCAAGATTATCAGGGTACAGATACGCAGTATTTT.

This clone has more than one count but fewer than ten. Written as DNA, the CDR3 is TGTGCCTGGAGTGTACAGGGAGACTATGGCTACACCTTC. This translates into CAWSVQGDYGYTF. The V and J genes are TRBV30 and TRBJ1-2; a possible D gene is TRBD1 (6 bases). Germline V gene sequence: CDR1 GTSNPN, CDR2 SVGIG (reference sequence). V shed 0 bases and J shed 3 bases, with 8 bases lying between them. The CDR3 consists of 13 residues.

A remark on this clone: Other DNA sequences within the sample encode an identical CDR3. The chain uses TRBV9 and TRBJ1-2, with TRBD1 matching 8 bases. This CDR3 region has 14 residues. Germline loops: CDR1 SGDLS, CDR2 YYNGEE. Trimming at V came to 3 bases and at J to 6 bases, leaving 7 bases not matched to a gene. The CDR3 loop is CASSADRAMDGYTF. The CDR3 bases are TGTGCCAGCAGCGCGGACAGGGCTATGGATGGCTACACCTTC. Full variable domain (outside the CDR3, taken from reference TRBV9 and TRBJ1-2): DSGVTQTPKHLITATGQRVTLRCSPRSGDLSVYWYQQSLDQGLQFLIQYYNGEERAKGNILERFSAQQFPDLHSELNLSSLELGDSALYFCASSADRAMDGYTFGSGTRLTVV.

Written as DNA, the CDR3 is TGCAGCGTTGGGGGTGGACAGGGGGAAAAGGAAGCTTTCTTT. This encodes CSVGGGQGEKEAFF. The chain is built from TRBV29-1 and TRBJ1-1; 10 bases line up with TRBD1. V was clipped by 4 bases and J by 8 bases; unmatched bases: 10. Germline CDR1 and CDR2: SQVTM and ANQGSEA. The CDR3 spans 14 residues.

The chain uses TRBV2 and TRBJ1-4; TRBD1 might be the D (6 bases). The germline V gene has CDR1 SNHLY and CDR2 FYNNEI. The ends were cut back, 6 bases at V and 5 bases at J, with 16 bases in the middle. The CDR3 covers 15 residues. The CDR3 DNA reads as TGTGCCAGCAGACGACAGGTATTAGGCAATGAAAAACTGTTTTTT. Its protein product is CASRRQVLGNEKLFF.

The chain links TRBV9 to TRBJ1-1; TRBD1 is a possible D gene (5 bases). Germline-derived CDR1 and CDR2 are SGDLS and YYNGEE. Between the trimmed V and J ends, which lost 0 bases and 1 base, there was a span of 16 bases. The CDR3 loop spans 17 amino acids. CDR3 loop: CASSVGGRGIGNTEAFF. The CDR3 DNA follows: TGTGCCAGCAGCGTAGGAGGGCGGGGGATTGGGAACACTGAAGCTTTCTTT.

Here the CDR3 reads CASSSMIPGLAGLPYF. The CDR3, as DNA: TGTGCCAGCAGCTCAATGATCCCGGGACTAGCGGGCCTCCCGTACTTC. The chain employs TRBV7-2 and TRBJ2-7; 12 bases fit TRBD2. V was clipped by 4 bases and J by 12 bases; unmatched bases: 16. Germline V gene sequence: CDR1 SGHTA, CDR2 FQGNSA. The CDR3 consists of 16 residues.

The genes are TRBV10-1 and TRBJ2-5; D gene uncertain. Gene TRBJ2-7 matches the end of the DNA better, so the J call may be wrong. Germline CDR1 reads WNHNN; CDR2 reads SYGVQD (reference sequence). The CDR3 spans 14 residues. CDR3 coding DNA: TGCGCCAGCAGCCCTGGTCGTCTTTCCTACGAGCAGTACTTC. Its translation: CASSPGRLSYEQYF.

The CDR3 DNA follows: TGTGCCAGCAGCTTCGGGACAGAGTACGAGCAGTACTTC. Its protein product is CASSFGTEYEQYF. The gene calls are TRBV11-3 and TRBJ2-7; 7 bases line up with TRBD1. This CDR3 has 13 amino acids. The V and J ends lost 3 bases and 4 bases, in that order; junction bases with no gene match: 3. Germline V lookup: CDR1 SGHNT, CDR2 YENEEA.